This T cell receptor beta chain was retrieved from a study of blood T cell repertoires in COVID-19. The wider study: Acute and convalescent COVID-19 specimens originated in the United States, Italy and Spain. PBMCs, B-cell-depleted T cells, or T cells provided the cDNA or gDNA that made up the material.

CDR1 MNHEY and CDR2 SMNVEV come from the germline V gene (reference sequence). CDR3 length: 15 residues. V lost 3 bases to trimming and J lost 7 bases; unmatched junction nucleotides: 7. The authors' processing: Reference gene primer amplification yielded estimated nucleated cell counts. Method: immunoSEQ multiplex PCR; TCRdb's copy keeps in-frame clones and lacks some. V, J and clone size are those of that table, while D and trimming were read from the DNA. The data show 140,000 to 150,000 clones, with 75% to 85% seen just once and 10% held by the top ten. J is TRBJ2-3 and V is TRBV27, with 10 bases that match TRBD1. Sequenced: peripheral blood. The receptor's source is a man in his sixties with active or convalescent COVID-19. CDR3 in DNA: TGTGCCAGCAGTTTCGGGGGACAGGGGTTGAATACGCAGTATTTT. Encoded protein: CASSFGGQGLNTQYF.